This T cell receptor (beta chain) is drawn from a study of Tregs in tolerant kidney transplant recipients. Study-level information: Related graft donors supplied nonmyeloablative bone marrow transplants, and mixed chimerism was transient.

The method was immunoSEQ multiplex PCR; TCRdb's version includes in-frame clones alone and lacks a portion of them. Altogether more than 75,000 clones are present, over 85% being singletons, with the ten largest covering 0.46%. Findings and limits, study-wide: For some patients, primers changed over time, blocking nucleotide-level comparison.

On this clone: Its cognate antigen is unknown.

This receptor was identified in a human donor who received a combined kidney and bone marrow transplant. The sequences come from CD4+ T cells from blood, collected before the transplant.

CDR3 nucleotides: TGCGCCAGCAGCACATCGGGACAGGGGCTGAAAACCGGGGAGCTGTTTTTT. Protein: CASSTSGQGLKTGELFF. The V gene is TRBV5-1, the J gene TRBJ2-2; 10 positions agree with TRBD1. This CDR3 comprises 17 residues. Trimming cost V 4 bases and J 5 bases; bases outside gene matches: 11. Germline-derived CDR1 and CDR2 are SGHRS and YFSETQ.